Listed below are T cell receptor beta chains from one sample, sequenced in a study of T cell changes during pregnancy in multiple sclerosis. Method: immunoSEQ multiplex PCR; TCRdb's copy keeps in-frame clones and lacks some. This sample yields tens of thousands of clones, of which around nine tenths are seen a single time; approximately 2.1% belongs to the top ten. The input for sequencing was peripheral blood, taken in the second trimester of pregnancy. Receptors originate from a female donor in good health, enrolled as a control in a pregnancy study. Both conserved end residues are part of each CDR3.

cdr3_aa | v_call
CASTRTGPETQYF | TRBV5-5
CASSSLQQRGSGNTIYF | TRBV13
CASSSAGSPNTQYF | TRBV7-8
CASSRGTGDSPLHF | TRBV5-1
CASSLGTARGEKLFF | TRBV13
CASSEDQVFRDTGELFF | TRBV6-1
CASSLSQGSNYGYTF | TRBV5-4
CASSVGLAGGAGGTGELFF | TRBV9
CASSRRRGNTEAFF | TRBV7-2
CASSLGPGVKAFF | TRBV5-6
CASRQGNEKLFF | TRBV5-1
CASSKTLVADTQYF | TRBV7-3
CASSTGSNQPQHF | TRBV6-5
CASSLGVAGRMNEQFF | TRBV7-2
CASSPGRAEAFF | TRBV6-5
CASSPGGLNEKLFF | TRBV5-4
CASSTPGLAGEEELFF | TRBV7-9
CASSLAIQSGGRADTQYF | TRBV7-2
CASSLTASGGTETQYF | TRBV11-2
CASNPTGAFYEQYF | TRBV28
CASSRTIDETQYF | TRBV6-5
CASHRAGGDTQYF | TRBV11-2
CASKHLAGLDTGELFF | TRBV5-1
CAISESSGSGYTF | TRBV10-3
CASSTEQRKAFF | TRBV7-9
CASSLSLRQGRELANYGYTF | TRBV12-1
CATSRGNYGYTF | TRBV19
CASSPPAGNTIYF | TRBV18
CASSPTRRGKETQYF | TRBV28
CASRARIAQETQYF | TRBV6-5
CASSLGGGGNNEQFF | TRBV11-3
CAGTRTGTSYEQYF | TRBV6-5
CASSRQTEETQYF | TRBV5-1
CASSLGSGALPQETQYF | TRBV7-2
CASGYQGYTEAFF | TRBV12-5
CASSEAGANVLTF | TRBV7-9
CASSTDYYEQYF | TRBV5-6
CAWSGQGNYGYTF | TRBV30
CASSEGAGGYGYTF | TRBV6-1
CSANEVEQFF | TRBV20-1
CAISSPGVGGTEAFF | TRBV10-3
CASSPRAWREETQYF | TRBV7-6
CASSRLGADGYTF | TRBV11-2
CASRPGTVISYEQYF | TRBV7-2
CASSPKNTEAFF | TRBV13
CASSLGVPQQGTEAFF | TRBV11-2
CASSPGQNTEAFF | TRBV7-9
CASRQGQHSNQPQHF | TRBV2
CASSSGRDEKLFF | TRBV5-4
CASSQELPMTTGREKLFF | TRBV4-3
CAISEPTGPQAYEQYF | TRBV10-3
CASSVEAGGGETQYF | TRBV9